This TCR beta chain was profiled in a study of response to subunit inactivated influenza vaccine. Study-wide results and limits: Authors suggested each seasonal flu vaccination may recruit only limited numbers of new T cells.

On this clonotype: No antigen is known for it.

Each CDR3 protein is one row after TCRdb ran MiXCR on the RT-PCR reads. Here the sample spans approximately 700,000 distinct CDR3 sequences, more than 15% being singletons. The V gene's germline CDR1 is SQVTM and CDR2 ANQGSEA. Trimming took off 6 bases at V and 3 bases at J, with 18 bases between the two ends. The CDR3 sequence is 16 residues long. The clonotype originates from a man aged 50-60 years who received an inactivated influenza vaccine. Source: PBMCs from blood, taken 11 to 12 days after vaccination. V gene TRBV29-1 combines with J gene TRBJ2-6, with a weak D call TRBD2 (7 bases). CDR3 region: CSVNSRGAGGANVLTF. The DNA for the CDR3 is TGCAGCGTCAACTCCCGGGGGGCCGGTGGGGCCAACGTCCTGACTTTC.